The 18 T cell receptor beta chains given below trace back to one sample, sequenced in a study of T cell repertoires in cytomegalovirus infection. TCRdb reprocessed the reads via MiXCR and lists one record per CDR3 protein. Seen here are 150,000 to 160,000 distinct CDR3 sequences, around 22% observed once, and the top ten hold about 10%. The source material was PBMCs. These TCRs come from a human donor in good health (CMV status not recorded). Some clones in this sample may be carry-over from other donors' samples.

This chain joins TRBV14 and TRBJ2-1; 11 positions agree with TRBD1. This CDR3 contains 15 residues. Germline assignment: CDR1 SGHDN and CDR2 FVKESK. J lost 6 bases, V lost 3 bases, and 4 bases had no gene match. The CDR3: CASSQDRGPANEQFF. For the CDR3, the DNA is TGTGCCAGCAGCCAGGACAGGGGGCCGGCCAATGAGCAGTTCTTC.

In DNA form, the CDR3 reads TGTGCCAGCAGCTTAGCGCGGGTCAGGGGTTTCGCAGATACGCAGTATTTT. Protein: CASSLARVRGFADTQYF. The chain couples TRBV7-2 to TRBJ2-3; the D gene is possibly TRBD1 (6 bases). Germline CDR1 reads SGHTA; CDR2 reads FQGNSA. The V gene lost 0 bases and the J gene lost 4 bases, with 17 bases spanning the gap. The CDR3 consists of 17 residues.

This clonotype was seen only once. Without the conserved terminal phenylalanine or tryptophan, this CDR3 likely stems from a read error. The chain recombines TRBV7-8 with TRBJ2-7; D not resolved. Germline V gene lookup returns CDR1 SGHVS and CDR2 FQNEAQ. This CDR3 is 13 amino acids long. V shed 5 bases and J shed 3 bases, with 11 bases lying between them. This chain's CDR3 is CASSANPHYEQYC. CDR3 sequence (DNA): TGTGCCAGCAGCGCGAACCCTCACTACGAGCAGTACTGC.

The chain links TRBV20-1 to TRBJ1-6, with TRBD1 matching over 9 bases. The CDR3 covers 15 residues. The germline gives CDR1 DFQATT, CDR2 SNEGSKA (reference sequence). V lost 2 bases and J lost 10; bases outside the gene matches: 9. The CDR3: CSARPPGQGGSPLHF. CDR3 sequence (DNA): TGCAGTGCTAGACCCCCGGGACAGGGAGGCTCACCCCTCCACTTT.

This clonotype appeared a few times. The CDR3 loop reads CSVGGSGAGELFF. CDR3 DNA sequence: TGCAGCGTTGGGGGTTCTGGGGCCGGGGAGCTGTTTTTT. The chain joins TRBV29-1 to TRBJ2-2; D call uncertain. The ends were cut back, 4 bases at V and 6 bases at J, with 12 bases in the middle. The CDR3 length is 13 residues. Germline loops: CDR1 SQVTM, CDR2 ANQGSEA.

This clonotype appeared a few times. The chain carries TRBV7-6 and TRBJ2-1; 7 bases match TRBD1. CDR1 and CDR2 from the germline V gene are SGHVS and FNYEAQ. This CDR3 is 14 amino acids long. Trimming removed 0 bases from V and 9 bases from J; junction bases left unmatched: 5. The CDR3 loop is CASSLASTGREQFF. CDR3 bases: TGTGCCAGCAGCTTAGCCTCGACAGGGCGTGAGCAGTTCTTC.

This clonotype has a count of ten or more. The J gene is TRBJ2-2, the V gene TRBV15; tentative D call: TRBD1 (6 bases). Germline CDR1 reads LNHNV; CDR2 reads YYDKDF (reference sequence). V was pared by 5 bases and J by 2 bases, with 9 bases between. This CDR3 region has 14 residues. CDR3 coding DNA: TGTGCCACCAGCGACAGGATAAACACCGGGGAGCTGTTTTTT. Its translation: CATSDRINTGELFF.

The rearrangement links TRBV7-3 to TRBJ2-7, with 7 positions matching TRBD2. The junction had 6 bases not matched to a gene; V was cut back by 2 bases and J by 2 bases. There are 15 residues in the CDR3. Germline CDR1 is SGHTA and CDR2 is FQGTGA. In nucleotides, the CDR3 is TGTGCCAGCAGCTTACTAGCGGAGGCAGCCTACGAGCAGTACTTC. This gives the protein CASSLLAEAAYEQYF. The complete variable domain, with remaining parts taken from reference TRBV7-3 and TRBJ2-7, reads GAGVSQTPSNKVTEKGKYVELRCDPISGHTALYWYRQSLGQGPEFLIYFQGTGAADDSGLPNDRFFAVRPEGSVSTLKIQRTERGDSAVYLCASSLLAEAAYEQYFGPGTRLTVT.

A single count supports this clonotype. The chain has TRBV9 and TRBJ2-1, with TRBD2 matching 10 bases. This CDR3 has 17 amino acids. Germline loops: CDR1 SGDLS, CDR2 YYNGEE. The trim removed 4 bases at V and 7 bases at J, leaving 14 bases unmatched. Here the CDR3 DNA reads TGTGCCAGCAGCACTCGGCGGACTAGCGGTCACATGAATGAGCAGTTCTTC. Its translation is CASSTRRTSGHMNEQFF.

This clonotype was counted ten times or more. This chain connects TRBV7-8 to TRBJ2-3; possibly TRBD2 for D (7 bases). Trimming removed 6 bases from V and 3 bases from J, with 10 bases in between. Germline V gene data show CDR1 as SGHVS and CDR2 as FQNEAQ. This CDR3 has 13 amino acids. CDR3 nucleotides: TGTGCCAGCAGACAGGGAGGGACAGATACGCAGTATTTT. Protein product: CASRQGGTDTQYF.

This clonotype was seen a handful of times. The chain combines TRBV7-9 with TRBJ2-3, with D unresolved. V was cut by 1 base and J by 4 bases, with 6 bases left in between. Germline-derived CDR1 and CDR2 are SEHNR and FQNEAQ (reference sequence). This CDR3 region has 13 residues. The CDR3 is CASSLGLPDTQYF. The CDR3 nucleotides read TGTGCCAGCAGCTTAGGACTGCCAGATACGCAGTATTTT.

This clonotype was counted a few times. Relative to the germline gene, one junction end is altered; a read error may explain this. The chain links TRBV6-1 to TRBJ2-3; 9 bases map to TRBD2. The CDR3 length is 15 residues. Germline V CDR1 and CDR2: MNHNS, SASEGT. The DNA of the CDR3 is TGTGCCAGCAGGGAAGGGACTAGCCCTGGGGATACGCAGTATTTT. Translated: CASREGTSPGDTQYF.

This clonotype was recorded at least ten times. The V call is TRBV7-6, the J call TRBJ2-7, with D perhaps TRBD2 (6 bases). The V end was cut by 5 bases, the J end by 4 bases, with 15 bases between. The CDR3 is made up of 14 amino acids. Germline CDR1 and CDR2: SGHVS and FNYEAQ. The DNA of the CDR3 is TGTGCCAGCAGCCCGTCCCGGGACTGGTACGAGCAGTACTTC. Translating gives CASSPSRDWYEQYF.

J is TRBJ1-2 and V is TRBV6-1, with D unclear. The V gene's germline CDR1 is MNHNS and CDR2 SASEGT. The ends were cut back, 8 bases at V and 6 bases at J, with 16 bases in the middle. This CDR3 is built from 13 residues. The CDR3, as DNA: TGTGCCAGCGGTCCCTGGACTGACCATGGCTACACCTTC. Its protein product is CASGPWTDHGYTF.

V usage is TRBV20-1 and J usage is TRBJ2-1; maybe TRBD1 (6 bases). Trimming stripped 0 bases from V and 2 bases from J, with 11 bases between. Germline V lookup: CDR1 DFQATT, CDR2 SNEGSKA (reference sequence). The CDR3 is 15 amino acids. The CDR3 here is CSARDVDRTYNEQFF. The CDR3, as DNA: TGCAGTGCTAGAGACGTAGACAGGACCTACAATGAGCAGTTCTTC.

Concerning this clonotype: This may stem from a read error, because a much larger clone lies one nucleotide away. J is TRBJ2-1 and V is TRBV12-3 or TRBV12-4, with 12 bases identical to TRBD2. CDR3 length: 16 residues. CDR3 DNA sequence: TGTGCCAGCAGTTACCTCGGGACTAGCGGGTTCAATGAGCTGTTCTTC. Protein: CASSYLGTSGFNELFF.

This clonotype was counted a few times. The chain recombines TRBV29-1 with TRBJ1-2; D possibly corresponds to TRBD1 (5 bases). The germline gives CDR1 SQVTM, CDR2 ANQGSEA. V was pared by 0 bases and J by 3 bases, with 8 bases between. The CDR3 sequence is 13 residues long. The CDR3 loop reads CSVEEGTDYGYTF. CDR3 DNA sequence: TGCAGCGTTGAAGAGGGGACTGACTATGGCTACACCTTC.

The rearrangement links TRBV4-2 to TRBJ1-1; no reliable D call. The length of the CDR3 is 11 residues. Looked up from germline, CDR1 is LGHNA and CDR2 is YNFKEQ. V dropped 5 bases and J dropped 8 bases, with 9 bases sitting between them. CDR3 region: CASSMGLEAFF. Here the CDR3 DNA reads TGTGCCAGCAGCATGGGATTGGAAGCTTTCTTT.